These 25 T cell receptor beta chains originate from one sample sequenced in a study of T-cell memory formation after mild COVID-19. TCRdb passed the 5' RACE reads through MiXCR, listing each CDR3 protein once. The sample lists roughly 68,000 distinct CDR3 sequences, 16% seen once, with roughly 33% in the top ten. The sequenced material came from PBMCs or a T cell subset sorted from them (not recorded which). The receptors come from an adult woman who had mild COVID-19 (a few samples of this study predate the infection). Cell type and time point are not known.

The chain links TRBV7-2 to TRBJ2-5, with a weak D call TRBD2 (6 bases). Trimming shortened V by 5 bases and J by 3 bases, and 13 bases separated the two germline ends. The CDR3 is made up of 14 amino acids. Germline values: CDR1 SGHTA, CDR2 FQGNSA. In DNA, the CDR3 is TGTGCCAGCAGCAGAGGAGGGTTGGAAGAGACCCAGTACTTC. This translates into CASSRGGLEETQYF.

The chain has TRBV11-3 and TRBJ2-1; 10 nucleotides agree with TRBD2. The V gene end was trimmed by 6 bases and the J gene end by 0 bases; junction bases not matched to a gene: 11. The CDR3 runs to 18 residues. CDR1 is SGHNT and CDR2 is YENEEA in the germline V gene. The CDR3 loop reads CASREREGSLSSYNEQFF. DNA for the CDR3: TGTGCCAGCAGGGAGCGGGAGGGATCATTAAGCTCCTACAATGAGCAGTTCTTC.

V is TRBV29-1 and J is TRBJ2-7, with TRBD1 matching over 7 bases. The CDR3 consists of 13 residues. The germline V gene has CDR1 SQVTM and CDR2 ANQGSEA. V was clipped by 1 base and J by 4 bases; unmatched bases: 4. The CDR3 protein is CSVEVQGSYEQYF. The CDR3, as DNA: TGCAGCGTTGAAGTACAGGGGAGTTACGAGCAGTACTTC.

On this clonotype: Mismatch with germline at one junction end may stem from a read error. The rearrangement joins TRBV2 to TRBJ1-2; weak D call: TRBD1 (6 bases). The CDR3 contains 12 residues. Per the germline V gene, CDR1 is SNHLY and CDR2 is FYNNEI. CDR3 amino acids: CASLSGVSIPNF. The CDR3 DNA sequence: TGTGCCAGCCTCTCAGGGGTCAGCATCCCGAACTTC. The full variable domain, rest sourced from reference TRBV2 and TRBJ1-2, is EPEVTQTPSHQVTQMGQEVILRCVPISNHLYFYWYRQILGQKVEFLVSFYNNEISEKSEIFDDQFSVERPDGSNFTLKIRSTKLEDSAMYFCASLSGVSIPNFGSGTRLTVV.

The gene calls are TRBV2 and TRBJ2-1, with D perhaps TRBD2 (5 bases). V shed 6 bases and J shed 1 base, with 13 bases lying between them. This CDR3 has 15 residues. Germline V lookup: CDR1 SNHLY, CDR2 FYNNEI. The CDR3 sequence is CASRDWTGSYNEQFF. Here the CDR3 DNA reads TGTGCCAGCAGGGATTGGACGGGGTCCTACAATGAGCAGTTCTTC.

The gene calls are TRBV7-9 and TRBJ2-5, with 11 bases fitting TRBD2. Germline trimming cut 5 bases from V and 5 bases from J; bases unmatched to any gene: 16. CDR1 is SEHNR, CDR2 FQNEAQ, per germline (reference sequence). CDR3 length: 18 residues. The CDR3 coding sequence is TGTGCCAGCAGCACGACCGGACTAGCGGGCAACGGGGTGGAGACCCAGTACTTC. It yields the protein CASSTTGLAGNGVETQYF.

Only a few counts were recorded for this clonotype. The chain links TRBV20-1 to TRBJ2-7; 7 nucleotides agree with TRBD1. Germline-derived CDR1 and CDR2 are DFQATT and SNEGSKA (reference sequence). The CDR3 runs to 13 residues. The ends lost 4 bases at V and 1 base at J; junction bases unmatched: 4. Here the CDR3 DNA reads TGCAGTGCTACCGACAGGGAGTCCTACGAGCAGTACTTC. Protein: CSATDRESYEQYF.

This clonotype came up a few times. The chain is built from TRBV4-1 and TRBJ2-5, with TRBD2 identical over 10 bases. CDR3 length: 17 amino acids. Germline CDR1 and CDR2: MGHRA and YSYEKL. The J segment lost 2 bases and the V segment lost 0 bases, leaving 6 bases of the junction unmatched. The CDR3 loop reads CASSQDATSGVQETQYF. The CDR3 DNA sequence: TGCGCCAGCAGCCAAGATGCCACTAGCGGGGTTCAAGAGACCCAGTACTTC.

The rearrangement uses TRBV5-1 and TRBJ2-2; D possibly corresponds to TRBD1 (5 bases). V was trimmed by 1 base and J by 2 bases, leaving 15 bases between them. The CDR3 length is 17 residues. Germline lookup yields CDR1 SGHRS and CDR2 YFSETQ. The CDR3 protein is CASSLTYRTTNTGELFF. DNA for the CDR3: TGCGCCAGCAGCTTGACTTACAGGACAACAAACACCGGGGAGCTGTTTTTT.

The chain joins TRBV7-9 to TRBJ2-7; 7 nucleotides line up with TRBD1. V was clipped by 3 bases and J by 2 bases; unmatched bases: 10. There are 16 residues in the CDR3. Germline CDR1 is SEHNR and CDR2 is FQNEAQ (reference sequence). CDR3 region: CASSLGDSQNPYEQYF. The CDR3, as DNA: TGTGCCAGCAGCTTGGGGGACAGCCAAAATCCCTACGAGCAGTACTTC.

The V gene is TRBV15, the J gene TRBJ2-7; tentative D call: TRBD2 (6 bases). V gave up 1 base and J gave up 1 base, with 14 bases separating them. Germline-derived CDR1 and CDR2 are LNHNV and YYDKDF (reference sequence). The CDR3 consists of 16 residues. DNA of the CDR3: TGTGCCACCAGCAGAGCCGGACCCGGGGGTTCCTACGAGCAGTACTTC. Encoded protein: CATSRAGPGGSYEQYF.

The chain is built from TRBV15 and TRBJ1-2; TRBD1 matches at 9 bases. The germline V gene encodes CDR1 LNHNV and CDR2 YYDKDF (reference sequence). The length of the CDR3 is 15 residues. J gave up 6 bases and V 0 bases, and 5 bases lay outside the gene matches. For the CDR3, the DNA is TGTGCCACCAGCAGAGATAAGGGACAGGGACATGGCTACACCTTC. Its translation: CATSRDKGQGHGYTF. Combining the CDR3 with reference TRBV15 and TRBJ1-2 gives the whole variable domain DAMVIQNPRYQVTQFGKPVTLSCSQTLNHNVMYWYQQKSSQAPKLLFHYYDKDFNNEADTPDNFQSRRPNTSFCFLDIRSPGLGDTAMYLCATSRDKGQGHGYTFGSGTRLTVV.

V is TRBV11-1 and J is TRBJ2-2, with 7 bases that match TRBD2. Germline V lookup: CDR1 SGHAT, CDR2 FQDESV (reference sequence). V was clipped by 1 base and J by 5 bases; unmatched bases: 13. The CDR3 has 18 amino acids. This CDR3 is CASSLEASGGPGTGELFF. The CDR3 region has the DNA TGTGCCAGCAGCTTAGAAGCTAGCGGAGGGCCTGGGACCGGGGAGCTGTTTTTT.

The chain has TRBV2 and TRBJ2-5; 8 nucleotides align to TRBD2. Germline CDR1 is SNHLY and CDR2 is FYNNEI. V gave up 6 bases and J gave up 0 bases; unmatched junction bases: 6. This CDR3 comprises 15 residues. In nucleotides, the CDR3 is TGTGCCAGCAGGAGACTAGCGACCGACCAAGAGACCCAGTACTTC. Protein sequence: CASRRLATDQETQYF.

J is TRBJ1-1 and V is TRBV29-1; D gene uncertain. Trimming pared 6 bases from V and 5 bases from J, leaving 10 bases between. This CDR3 spans 11 amino acids. Germline V gene sequence: CDR1 SQVTM, CDR2 ANQGSEA. Written as DNA, the CDR3 is TGCAGCGTCCAGAGAGGGACTGAAGCTTTCTTT. It encodes CSVQRGTEAFF.

This clonotype came up a few times. The V and J genes are TRBV12-3 or TRBV12-4 and TRBJ2-3, with TRBD2 matching 7 bases. The CDR3 consists of 15 residues. Trimming cost V 6 bases and J 0 bases; bases outside gene matches: 6. In DNA form, the CDR3 reads TGTGCCAGCAGCGGCGGGAGCGGGAGCACAGATACGCAGTATTTT. This translates into CASSGGSGSTDTQYF.

In this sample, this clonotype turned up a few times. This chain joins TRBV5-1 and TRBJ2-7; 9 bases agree with TRBD1. The CDR3 runs 14 residues. V was clipped by 4 bases and J by 2 bases; unmatched bases: 4. The germline V gene has CDR1 SGHRS and CDR2 YFSETQ. The CDR3 DNA reads as TGCGCCAGCAGCACGGGACAGGGACCCTACGAGCAGTACTTC. Protein product: CASSTGQGPYEQYF.

The chain recombines TRBV6-5 with TRBJ2-3; D uncertain. The length of the CDR3 is 12 residues. Germline V gene lookup returns CDR1 MNHEY and CDR2 SVGAGI. Trimming cost V 5 bases and J 5 bases, with 8 bases left between them. CDR3 sequence (DNA): TGTGCCAGCAGTCAGTTTAGAGATACGCAGTATTTT. Its translation is CASSQFRDTQYF.

This clonotype was seen only a few times. The V call is TRBV7-9, the J call TRBJ2-1; TRBD1 aligns across 8 bases. Losses at the gene ends were 5 bases for V and 13 bases for J; bases not matched to a gene: 7. This CDR3 is built from 12 residues. Germline loops: CDR1 SEHNR, CDR2 FQNEAQ (reference sequence). For the CDR3, the DNA is TGTGCCAGCAGCCCTCTGGACAGGGAACAGTTCTTC. This gives the protein CASSPLDREQFF. The whole variable domain, remainder taken from reference TRBV7-9 and TRBJ2-1, is DTGVSQNPRHKITKRGQNVTFRCDPISEHNRLYWYRQTLGQGPEFLTYFQNEAQLEKSRLLSDRFSAERPKGSFSTLEIQRTEQGDSAMYLCASSPLDREQFFGPGTRLTVL.

This clonotype qualifies as medium-sized. The chain has TRBV7-2 and TRBJ2-7; D gene unclear. Germline loops: CDR1 SGHTA, CDR2 FQGNSA. The ends were cut back, 0 bases at V and 2 bases at J, with 5 bases in the middle. The CDR3 totals 13 residues. The CDR3 loop reads CASSLASPYEQYF. The CDR3 nucleotides are TGTGCCAGCAGCTTAGCGTCGCCCTACGAGCAGTACTTC.

CDR3 nucleotide sequence: TGTGCCAGCAGCGAGAACCTAGCGGTGGCAGTGGGGGTCTCCTACAATGAGCAGTTCTTC. Protein: CASSENLAVAVGVSYNEQFF. The chain carries TRBV9 and TRBJ2-1; 7 positions agree with TRBD2. Per germline, CDR1 SGDLS and CDR2 YYNGEE. The CDR3 spans 20 residues. Germline trimming cut 3 bases from V and 0 bases from J; bases unmatched to any gene: 18.

Only a few counts were recorded for this clonotype. The DNA of the CDR3 is TGTGCCAGCAGCGTAGGACTAGCGGGGGGGCCTGGAGATACGCAGTATTTT. Its protein product is CASSVGLAGGPGDTQYF. The J gene is TRBJ2-3, the V gene TRBV9, with 14 bases matching TRBD2. Trimming took 0 bases from V and 5 from J; bases not matched to a gene: 5. The CDR3 is 17 residues long. CDR1 is SGDLS, CDR2 YYNGEE, per germline.

This clonotype was recorded a few times. This chain connects TRBV4-1 to TRBJ2-3; possibly TRBD2 for D (6 bases). The CDR3 sequence is 16 residues long. The germline gives CDR1 MGHRA, CDR2 YSYEKL. Between the trimmed V and J ends, which lost 0 bases and 0 bases, there was a span of 10 bases. The CDR3 DNA is TGCGCCAGCAGCCAAGACTTCGCGGGGAGCACAGATACGCAGTATTTT. This codes for CASSQDFAGSTDTQYF.

This clonotype has ten or more counts. The chain employs TRBV6-2 or TRBV6-3 and TRBJ2-3; 15 bases are shared with TRBD2. From germline, CDR1 is MNHEY and CDR2 SVGEGT. The trim removed 5 bases at V and 1 base at J, leaving 10 bases unmatched. This CDR3 region has 19 residues. The CDR3 region is CASSLGLAGGPPGTDTQYF. The CDR3, as DNA: TGTGCCAGCAGTCTCGGACTAGCGGGAGGGCCGCCGGGCACAGATACGCAGTATTTT.

The rearrangement uses TRBV12-3 or TRBV12-4 and TRBJ1-5, with a possible D match to TRBD1 (5 bases). V was cut by 2 bases and J by 6 bases, with 14 bases left in between. CDR3 length equals 15 residues. CDR3 bases: TGTGCCAGCAGTTTACGGACGGGGGTCAGTCAGCCCCAGCATTTT. Its translation: CASSLRTGVSQPQHF.